These 7 T cell receptor beta chains share one sample of origin, sequenced in a study of blood T cell repertoires in COVID-19. TCRdb's copy holds only in-frame clones and misses some; the assay was immunoSEQ multiplex PCR. The repertoire holds about 100,000 clones, approximately 90% seen once, with 2.1% in the top ten. The sample comprised peripheral blood. All receptors derive from a man between 45 and 60 years old with active COVID-19.

This chain joins TRBV4-1 and TRBJ1-1; no definite D call. CDR3 size: 15 residues. Germline V CDR1 and CDR2: MGHRA, YSYEKL. The germline V and J ends were trimmed by 2 bases and 4 bases, with 14 bases remaining between them. Written as DNA, the CDR3 is TGCGCCAGCAGCCAAAGTTGGGTGAGGGTCACTGAAGCTTTCTTT. Its protein product is CASSQSWVRVTEAFF.

V usage is TRBV15 and J usage is TRBJ2-3, with D possibly matching TRBD1 (6 bases). Germline assignment: CDR1 LNHNV and CDR2 YYDKDF (reference sequence). The CDR3 extends over 14 amino acids. V was clipped by 0 bases and J by 6 bases, with 10 bases between them. The CDR3 region has the DNA TGTGCCACCAGCAGAGAGGGCAGGGGCGATACGCAGTATTTT. It encodes CATSREGRGDTQYF.

The CDR3 sequence: CASSPVNSNQPQHF. The CDR3 DNA follows: TGTGCCTCCTCCCCGGTGAATAGCAATCAGCCCCAGCATTTT. The chain employs TRBV7-9 and TRBJ1-5; D is undetermined. Trimming removed 11 bases from V and 0 bases from J, with 14 bases in between. Germline V CDR1 and CDR2: SEHNR, FQNEAQ (reference sequence). CDR3 length: 14 residues.

This chain uses TRBV7-9 with TRBJ1-1; D unresolved. Trimming removed 7 bases from V and 4 bases from J, with 7 bases in between. Germline V gene data show CDR1 as SEHNR and CDR2 as FQNEAQ (reference sequence). The CDR3 is made up of 11 amino acids. This chain's CDR3 is CASTQVTEAFF. For the CDR3, the DNA is TGTGCCAGCACCCAGGTCACTGAAGCTTTCTTT.

The chain is built from TRBV6-2 or TRBV6-3 and TRBJ2-2; perhaps TRBD2 as D (6 bases). The CDR3 runs 18 residues. Germline V gene sequence: CDR1 MNHEY, CDR2 SVGEGT. Trimming removed 4 bases from V and 2 bases from J, with 20 bases in between. CDR3 DNA: TGTGCCAGCAGTTCGCCTAGGAGGGGTGGCTCTAACACCGGGGAGCTGTTTTTT. Its protein is CASSSPRRGGSNTGELFF.

The V call is TRBV5-1, the J call TRBJ2-1; 7 bases are shared with TRBD1. Trimming took 5 bases from V and 6 from J; bases not matched to a gene: 8. The CDR3 is 14 amino acids. Germline values: CDR1 SGHRS, CDR2 YFSETQ. The CDR3 region is CASRAERGLNEQFF. The CDR3 nucleotides read TGCGCCAGCAGAGCTGAGAGGGGGCTCAATGAGCAGTTCTTC.

In this sample, this clone turned up once. The rearrangement joins TRBV11-3 to TRBJ2-1; 10 bases agree with TRBD2. The CDR3 length is 17 residues. V dropped 0 bases and J dropped 4; count of bases not matched to a gene: 6. Germline CDR1 is SGHNT and CDR2 is YENEEA. CDR3 protein: CASSLDSLSGRYNEQFF. The DNA for the CDR3 is TGTGCCAGCAGCTTAGATTCCCTTAGCGGGAGGTACAATGAGCAGTTCTTC.